Sequencing of this T cell receptor (beta chain) was carried out in a study of blood T cell repertoires in COVID-19. V lost 5 bases and J lost 11; bases outside the gene matches: 15. CDR1 and CDR2 from the germline V gene are MNHEY and SMNVEV (reference sequence). The CDR3 runs 15 residues. TCRdb's copy holds only in-frame clones and misses some; the assay was immunoSEQ multiplex PCR. The sample yields about 260,000 clones, approximately 86% seen once. This clonotype originated in a human donor in a cohort sampled during active COVID-19. The chain couples TRBV27 to TRBJ1-1; 9 bases are a match to TRBD1. The specimen sequenced was peripheral blood. The CDR3 DNA sequence: TGTGCCAGCAGTCCGATACAGGGGGCGAGGAATACGGCTTTCTTT. Its protein is CASSPIQGARNTAFF.